This passage covers 10 T cell receptor beta chains from one sample sequenced in a study of tumor-infiltrating lymphocytes in primary liver carcinoma. Co-extracting RNA and DNA was done with about 20-34 mg of unsorted bulk tissue as input. The input was 450 to 500 ng total RNA; TCR beta cDNA was made from it with a constant-region primer. The TCR beta library was amplified through three nested multiplex PCR rounds in a modified ARM-PCR procedure. Rounds one and two of PCR, each of about 10 cycles, were primed with TRBV1-TRBV30 forward primers and a C-beta reverse primer. One entry per CDR3 protein results from TCRdb running MiXCR on the multiplex PCR reads. There are 95,000 to 100,000 distinct CDR3 sequences in the sample; about 62% occur only once, and roughly 12% lies in the top ten. Sequencing input: liver tumor tissue from sampling region 2. Subset given: tumor region T2, inferior pole. All receptors derive from a woman aged 55-70 years with primary liver carcinoma and hepatitis B virus infection.

This clonotype has a count of ten or more. This chain links TRBV28 with TRBJ2-3, with 7 bases fitting TRBD2. CDR1 and CDR2 from the germline V gene are MDHEN and SYDVKM. J lost 3 bases, V lost 5 bases, and 11 bases had no gene match. This CDR3 comprises 16 residues. CDR3 amino acids: CASSPPRSGETDTQYF. The CDR3 nucleotides are TGTGCCAGCAGTCCTCCGAGAAGCGGGGAGACAGATACGCAGTATTTT.

This rearrangement joins TRBV6-1 to TRBJ2-1; tentative D call: TRBD1 (6 bases). Per the germline V gene, CDR1 is MNHNS and CDR2 is SASEGT. Trimming pared 8 bases from V and 0 bases from J, leaving 20 bases between. CDR3 length equals 17 residues. CDR3 sequence (DNA): TGTGCCAGCGGGGGTGGACCGGGACATGGCTCCTACAATGAGCAGTTCTTC. Translated: CASGGGPGHGSYNEQFF.

This clonotype has at least ten counts. The V gene is TRBV28, the J gene TRBJ2-1, with D perhaps TRBD1 or TRBD2 (5 bases each). V was shortened by 5 bases and J by 9 bases, with 11 bases between the two germline ends. Germline CDR1 MDHEN, CDR2 SYDVKM. The CDR3 runs 12 residues. This chain's CDR3 is CASSRLGTEQFF. The CDR3 region has the DNA TGTGCCAGCAGTAGGCTAGGGACTGAGCAGTTCTTC. The full variable domain, rest sourced from reference TRBV28 and TRBJ2-1, is DVKVTQSSRYLVKRTGEKVFLECVQDMDHENMFWYRQDPGLGLRLIYFSYDVKMKEKGDIPEGYSVSREKKERFSLILESASTNQTSMYLCASSRLGTEQFFGPGTRLTVL.

With regard to this clonotype: This likely comes from a read error, as the CDR3 has no conserved phenylalanine or tryptophan at its end. This chain uses TRBV29-1 with TRBJ1-2; D possibly corresponds to TRBD1 (6 bases). Germline V gives CDR1 SQVTM, CDR2 ANQGSEA. The length of the CDR3 is 11 residues. The V end lost 6 bases, the J end lost 2 bases, and 7 bases lay between the germline ends. The DNA of the CDR3 is TGCAGCGTCGACAGGAACTATGGCTACACCTTA. Amino acid sequence: CSVDRNYGYTL.

The rearrangement links TRBV11-2 to TRBJ2-5, with D perhaps matching TRBD1 (6 bases). Germline V gives CDR1 SGHAT, CDR2 FQNNGV. The CDR3 length is 16 residues. This chain's CDR3 is CISRPPTRGSWETQYF. CDR3 nucleotides: TGTATCAGCAGACCACCCACTAGGGGGAGCTGGGAGACCCAGTACTTC.

This clonotype was found once. One end of the junction varies from germline; a read error may be responsible. V and J are TRBV14 and TRBJ2-1; 8 positions agree with TRBD2. CDR1 is SGHDN, CDR2 FVKESK, per germline. This CDR3 comprises 16 residues. CDR3 protein: CASSQDLDGRAFERFF. The CDR3 bases are TGTGCCAGCAGCCAAGATCTTGACGGGAGGGCCTTTGAGCGGTTCTTC.

The rearrangement joins TRBV19 to TRBJ2-1; 7 bases are a match to TRBD2. CDR1 and CDR2 (germline): LNHDA, SQIVND (reference sequence). V was clipped by 4 bases and J by 10 bases; unmatched bases: 4. CDR3 length: 12 amino acids. The CDR3 bases are TGTGCCAGTAGTAAGCGGGACGGGGAGCAGTTCTTC. This gives the protein CASSKRDGEQFF.

This clonotype turned up a few times. The chain joins TRBV28 to TRBJ2-3; 8 nucleotides match TRBD2. Losses at the gene ends were 3 bases for V and 6 bases for J; bases not matched to a gene: 5. The germline gives CDR1 MDHEN, CDR2 SYDVKM. The length of the CDR3 is 14 residues. Here the CDR3 reads CASSFTGGCDTQYF. CDR3 coding DNA: TGTGCCAGCAGTTTTACGGGAGGGTGTGATACGCAGTATTTT.

With respect to this clonotype: An end of the junction differs from the germline gene, which may be a read error. The V gene is TRBV5-1, the J gene TRBJ2-2; 9 nucleotides line up with TRBD1. CDR3 length: 15 residues. CDR1 and CDR2 from the germline V gene are SGHRS and YFSETQ. Written as DNA, the CDR3 is TGCGCCACCAGCTTGGGACAGGGTTACACCGGGGAGCTGTTTTTT. Protein product: CATSLGQGYTGELFF.

This clonotype was counted many times. The chain has TRBV28 and TRBJ1-5, with TRBD1 as a possible D gene (5 bases). The germline V gene encodes CDR1 MDHEN and CDR2 SYDVKM. V shed 6 bases and J shed 6 bases, with 18 bases lying between them. The CDR3 is made up of 15 amino acids. The CDR3 spells CASSLGSQGVQPQHF. DNA for the CDR3: TGTGCCAGCAGCCTGGGGTCCCAGGGAGTTCAGCCCCAGCATTTT.